This entry features one TCR beta chain sequence. Sequenced by immunoSEQ multiplex PCR; TCRdb stores in-frame clones only, minus some. The table has approximately 280,000 clones, around 89% seen once. The data are from a study of blood T cell repertoires in COVID-19. Looking at the study overall: Collection of acute and convalescent COVID-19 samples took place in the United States, Italy and Spain. T cells, B-cell-depleted T cells, or PBMCs supplied cDNA or gDNA.

The receptor was isolated from a man aged 40-49 years with acute or convalescent COVID-19. The sequenced material came from peripheral blood.

The CDR3 protein is CASSPLADRYEQYF. The CDR3 DNA is TGTGCCAGCAGTCCACTAGCGGACCGCTACGAGCAGTACTTC. The chain links TRBV6-5 to TRBJ2-7; 8 bases agree with TRBD2. V shed 5 bases, J shed 3 bases, and the junction held 6 bases outside the gene matches. CDR1 is MNHEY, CDR2 SVGAGI, per germline. The CDR3 runs 14 residues.